These 31 T cell receptor beta chains were sequenced from one sample in a study of T cell responses to AZD1222 COVID-19 vaccine. Libraries were prepared by immunoSEQ multiplex PCR; TCRdb keeps only in-frame clonotypes and omits some of them. The sample lists some 120,000 clones; less than 90% were seen once. The starting material was peripheral blood, obtained on day 0 of AZD1222 vaccination. All receptors come from an adult in good health.

V gene TRBV10-3 combines with J gene TRBJ1-2, with a tentative D call TRBD1 (5 bases). Deletions cut 8 bases from V and 4 bases from J, with 17 bases between. CDR3 length: 14 residues. Germline assignment: CDR1 ENHRY and CDR2 SYGVKD. The CDR3 sequence is CAISSRELSYGYTF. CDR3 bases: TGTGCCATCTCCTCCAGGGAGTTGTCCTATGGCTACACCTTC.

The sample holds a few counts of this clone. The chain recombines TRBV11-2 with TRBJ2-2; a weak D match, TRBD1 (6 bases). Trimming cost V 1 base and J 5 bases, with 14 bases left between them. This CDR3 is built from 16 residues. Germline lookup yields CDR1 SGHAT and CDR2 FQNNGV. The CDR3 loop is CASSLGAGAQTGELFF. The CDR3 DNA follows: TGTGCCAGCAGCTTAGGCGCAGGGGCTCAAACCGGGGAGCTGTTTTTT.

J is TRBJ1-3 and V is TRBV2; 9 bases line up with TRBD1. CDR1 SNHLY and CDR2 FYNNEI come from the germline V gene. The J segment lost 0 bases and the V segment lost 7 bases, leaving 4 bases of the junction unmatched. There are 15 residues in the CDR3. The CDR3 region is CASTRDRVSGNTIYF. CDR3 DNA sequence: TGTGCCAGCACCCGGGACAGGGTCTCTGGAAACACCATATATTTT.

V and J are TRBV7-9 and TRBJ1-2; a possible D gene is TRBD1 (6 bases). The germline V and J ends were trimmed by 5 bases and 0 bases, with 10 bases remaining between them. CDR1 is SEHNR and CDR2 is FQNEAQ in the germline V gene (reference sequence). The CDR3 contains 14 residues. The CDR3 DNA follows: TGTGCCAGCAGCCCAGGACAGTCTAACTATGGCTACACCTTC. It encodes CASSPGQSNYGYTF.

The J gene is TRBJ1-2, the V gene TRBV19; no reliable D call. Germline CDR1 and CDR2: LNHDA and SQIVND (reference sequence). The CDR3 covers 11 residues. V was shortened by 5 bases and J by 8 bases, with 9 bases between the two germline ends. The DNA for the CDR3 is TGTGCCAGTAGTTCCTACCCCGGCTACACCTTC. Translated: CASSSYPGYTF.

A few counts support this clone. This CDR3 is also generated by other DNA sequences in the sample. The chain links TRBV2 to TRBJ1-4; 8 positions agree with TRBD1. V trimming: 6 bases; J trimming: 0 bases; junction bases outside the gene matches: 0. Germline V CDR1 and CDR2: SNHLY, FYNNEI. The length of the CDR3 is 14 residues. CDR3 sequence (DNA): TGTGCCAGCAGGGACAGGGCAACTAATGAAAAACTGTTTTTT. Residues: CASRDRATNEKLFF.

This clone came up once. This chain links TRBV18 with TRBJ1-2; D uncertain. V was pared by 0 bases and J by 4 bases, with 9 bases between. Germline CDR1 and CDR2: KGHSH and LQKENI. The CDR3 sequence is 14 residues long. DNA of the CDR3: TGTGCCAGCTCACCACCGGAACCGACCTATGGCTACACCTTC. Its translation: CASSPPEPTYGYTF.

The chain combines TRBV12-3 or TRBV12-4 with TRBJ1-1; 7 positions match TRBD1. After removal of 5 bases from V and 6 bases from J, the junction contained 3 bases not matched to a gene. The CDR3 has 12 amino acids. The CDR3 spells CASSQGTAEAFF. DNA of the CDR3: TGTGCCAGCAGTCAAGGGACAGCTGAAGCTTTCTTT.

The V gene is TRBV7-2, the J gene TRBJ2-5; 12 bases match TRBD2. This CDR3 is 16 amino acids long. CDR1 and CDR2 from the germline V gene are SGHTA and FQGNSA. The V segment lost 1 base and the J segment 3 bases; nucleotides outside the gene matches: 3. Here the CDR3 DNA reads TGTGCCAGCAGCTTAGGGCTAGCGGGAGGGGAAGAGACCCAGTACTTC. It codes for CASSLGLAGGEETQYF. The full variable domain, its missing parts supplied by reference TRBV7-2 and TRBJ2-5, is GAGVSQSPSNKVTEKGKDVELRCDPISGHTALYWYRQSLGQGLEFLIYFQGNSAPDKSGLPSDRFSAERTGGSVSTLTIQRTQQEDSAVYLCASSLGLAGGEETQYFGPGTRLLVL.

The chain combines TRBV29-1 with TRBJ2-7; D may be TRBD1 or TRBD2 (5 bases each). CDR1 and CDR2 from the germline V gene are SQVTM and ANQGSEA. Trimming left V 4 bases short and J 6 bases short, with 13 bases between. The CDR3 has 12 residues. CDR3 nucleotide sequence: TGCAGCGTTGGGGGGACGGCCGGCGAGCAGTACTTC. Amino acid sequence: CSVGGTAGEQYF.

The V call is TRBV7-3, the J call TRBJ1-2; 7 bases line up with TRBD1. V shed 2 bases and J 5 bases; nucleotides not matched to a gene: 8. This CDR3 has 15 residues. Germline V gives CDR1 SGHTA, CDR2 FQGTGA. This CDR3 is CASSLVAGGGYGYTF. In nucleotides, the CDR3 is TGTGCCAGCAGCTTAGTTGCAGGGGGAGGGTATGGCTACACCTTC.

As for this clone: Germline is not matched at one junction end, which may reflect a read error. V and J are TRBV5-1 and TRBJ2-4; weak D call: TRBD1 (6 bases). CDR3 size: 12 residues. Germline assignment: CDR1 SGHRS and CDR2 YFSETQ. This chain's CDR3 is CASRLGAGIQYF. Written as DNA, the CDR3 is TGCGCCAGCAGATTGGGGGCAGGCATTCAGTACTTC. The full variable domain, rest sourced from reference TRBV5-1 and TRBJ2-4, is KAGVTQTPRYLIKTRGQQVTLSCSPISGHRSVSWYQQTPGQGLQFLFEYFSETQRNKGNFPGRFSGRQFSNSRSEMNVSTLELGDSALYLCASRLGAGIQYFGAGTRLSVL.

The genes are TRBV3-1 (or the pseudogene TRBV3-2) and TRBJ1-2; D ambiguous. The germline V gene has CDR1 LGHDT and CDR2 YNNKEL (reference sequence). Trimming removed 0 bases from V and 5 bases from J, with 10 bases in between. CDR3 size: 14 residues. The CDR3 region is CASSQDDRGYGYTF. DNA for the CDR3: TGTGCCAGCAGCCAAGATGACCGGGGTTATGGCTACACCTTC.

V and J are TRBV9 and TRBJ1-4; possible D gene TRBD1, 5 bases. The CDR3 totals 15 residues. Germline V lookup: CDR1 SGDLS, CDR2 YYNGEE. The ends were cut back, 3 bases at V and 4 bases at J, with 13 bases in the middle. DNA of the CDR3: TGTGCCAGCAGCGGCCCAGGGAGGGGTAATGAAAAACTGTTTTTT. Its protein is CASSGPGRGNEKLFF.

This clone appeared a single time. The CDR3 spells CASSVVGRGETQYF. The DNA for the CDR3 is TGTGCCAGCAGCGTAGTGGGGCGCGGGGAGACCCAGTACTTC. V gene TRBV9 combines with J gene TRBJ2-5, with D possibly called TRBD1 or TRBD2 (5 bases each). CDR1 is SGDLS, CDR2 YYNGEE, per germline. The V and J ends lost 0 bases and 5 bases respectively, with 11 bases between them. The length of the CDR3 is 14 residues.

This chain uses TRBV6-2 or TRBV6-3 with TRBJ1-2; TRBD1 matches 9 bases. Germline CDR1 is MNHEY and CDR2 is SVGEGT. V lost 4 bases, J lost 3 bases, and 9 bases stayed unmatched. This CDR3 has 16 residues. The CDR3 is CASSFSWDRDDYGYTF. The DNA for the CDR3 is TGTGCCAGCAGTTTCTCCTGGGACAGGGATGACTATGGCTACACCTTC.

The rearrangement joins TRBV18 to TRBJ2-7; maybe TRBD2 (6 bases). Germline CDR1 is KGHSH and CDR2 is LQKENI. This CDR3 is 15 amino acids long. With 2 bases removed from V and 3 bases from J, the gap between germline ends came to 14 bases. The CDR3 loop reads CASSPEGRRGYEQYF. In DNA form, the CDR3 reads TGTGCCAGCTCACCAGAGGGCCGGAGGGGCTACGAGCAGTACTTC.

The gene calls are TRBV5-5 and TRBJ2-2, with a tentative D call TRBD1 (6 bases). CDR3 length: 15 amino acids. The germline V gene has CDR1 SGHKS and CDR2 YYEKEE (reference sequence). The V and J ends lost 2 bases and 3 bases respectively, with 11 bases between them. The CDR3 region is CASSLQGGDTGELFF. The CDR3 DNA is TGTGCCAGCAGCTTACAGGGTGGGGACACCGGGGAGCTGTTTTTT.

The chain combines TRBV5-5 with TRBJ1-3; D is ambiguous. The germline gives CDR1 SGHKS, CDR2 YYEKEE (reference sequence). This CDR3 contains 16 residues. V was cut by 1 base and J by 3 bases, with 14 bases left in between. Written as DNA, the CDR3 is TGTGCCAGCAGCTTGCCCAGCACCGGCCGTGGAAACACCATATATTTT. Its protein product is CASSLPSTGRGNTIYF.

This chain connects TRBV19 to TRBJ1-2; the D gene is possibly TRBD1 (5 bases). This CDR3 is 12 amino acids long. From germline, CDR1 is LNHDA and CDR2 SQIVND (reference sequence). Trimming left V 10 bases short and J 7 bases short, with 16 bases between. Here the CDR3 reads CATFNRRPGYTF. The CDR3 coding sequence is TGTGCCACTTTTAACAGGCGTCCTGGCTACACCTTC.

This chain links TRBV5-1 with TRBJ1-3, with D tentatively TRBD1 (6 bases). Germline V gene lookup returns CDR1 SGHRS and CDR2 YFSETQ. CDR3 length: 13 residues. Trimming left V 4 bases short and J 3 bases short, with 8 bases between. The CDR3 DNA reads TGCGCCAGCAGCCGGGACATTGGAAACACCATATATTTT. Residues: CASSRDIGNTIYF.

A few counts support this clone. The chain employs TRBV5-6 and TRBJ2-7, with 7 bases that match TRBD1. Trimming at V came to 0 bases and at J to 6 bases, leaving 3 bases not matched to a gene. Germline values: CDR1 SGHDT, CDR2 YYEEEE. This CDR3 is 13 amino acids long. The CDR3 protein is CASSLEGQFEQYF. The CDR3 DNA follows: TGTGCCAGCAGCTTGGAGGGACAGTTCGAGCAGTACTTC.

The chain employs TRBV27 and TRBJ2-3; D perhaps matches TRBD1 (6 bases). V lost 2 bases to trimming and J lost 3 bases, with 9 bases between them. This CDR3 is built from 14 residues. Germline V gene data show CDR1 as MNHEY and CDR2 as SMNVEV (reference sequence). CDR3 nucleotides: TGTGCCAGCAGTTTAAGGGGGACGACAGATACGCAGTATTTT. It translates to CASSLRGTTDTQYF.

This clone was picked up a small number of times. The chain couples TRBV2 to TRBJ1-2; D ambiguous. This CDR3 is 14 amino acids long. Per germline, CDR1 SNHLY and CDR2 FYNNEI. V lost 6 bases to trimming and J lost 0 bases, with 11 bases between them. The CDR3 sequence: CASSGNPSNYGYTF. In DNA, the CDR3 is TGTGCCAGCAGCGGAAACCCGTCTAACTATGGCTACACCTTC. The entire variable domain, with the rest obtained from reference TRBV2 and TRBJ1-2, is as follows: EPEVTQTPSHQVTQMGQEVILRCVPISNHLYFYWYRQILGQKVEFLVSFYNNEISEKSEIFDDQFSVERPDGSNFTLKIRSTKLEDSAMYFCASSGNPSNYGYTFGSGTRLTVV.

This clone was detected only once. The chain employs TRBV21-1 and TRBJ1-2. TRBV21-1 is marked as a pseudogene. The CDR3 runs 11 residues. CDR3 bases: TGTGCCAGCAGCAAGAGGTGGGGTGGCGCCTTC. The encoded protein is CASSKRWGGAF.

A remark on this clone: This sample also contains other DNA sequences that code for the same CDR3. V gene TRBV15 combines with J gene TRBJ2-2; D may be TRBD1 (5 bases). Germline assignment: CDR1 LNHNV and CDR2 YYDKDF (reference sequence). Deletions cut 0 bases from V and 5 bases from J, with 7 bases between. The CDR3 is made up of 14 amino acids. The CDR3 DNA sequence: TGTGCCACCAGCAGAGATCAGGGTACCGGGGAGCTGTTTTTT. Protein sequence: CATSRDQGTGELFF.

Only a few counts were recorded for this clone. The chain combines TRBV5-8 with TRBJ1-2; tentative D call: TRBD1 (6 bases). Trimming removed 4 bases from V and 3 bases from J, with 16 bases in between. Germline V gene data show CDR1 as SGHTS and CDR2 as YDEGEE. The CDR3 runs to 15 residues. The CDR3 sequence is CASSLDLQGHYGYTF. CDR3 in DNA: TGTGCCAGCAGCCTAGACCTACAGGGACACTATGGCTACACCTTC.

The sample holds a few counts of this clone. The chain is built from TRBV13 and TRBJ2-7; D not resolved. Trimming pared 5 bases from V and 4 bases from J, leaving 21 bases between. Germline assignment: CDR1 PRHDT and CDR2 FYEKMQ (reference sequence). This CDR3 is built from 16 residues. The CDR3 nucleotides are TGTGCCAGCAGCCCAAGTATGAGCAACAACCTTTACGAGCAGTACTTC. This encodes CASSPSMSNNLYEQYF.

V gene TRBV30 combines with J gene TRBJ2-5; TRBD1 agrees at 9 bases. This CDR3 has 16 residues. CDR1 is GTSNPN, CDR2 SVGIG, per germline (reference sequence). V gave up 2 bases and J gave up 3 bases; unmatched junction bases: 10. CDR3 nucleotide sequence: TGTGCCTGGAGTTCTTTATGGACAGGGGCGGAAGAGACCCAGTACTTC. It codes for CAWSSLWTGAEETQYF.

The rearrangement joins TRBV4-2 to TRBJ2-5, with 11 positions matching TRBD1. Trimming took 0 bases from V and 5 from J; bases not matched to a gene: 8. Germline values: CDR1 LGHNA, CDR2 YNFKEQ. The CDR3 is made up of 17 amino acids. As DNA, the CDR3 is TGTGCCAGCAGCCAAGATATGGTGGGGACAGGGGGGGAGACCCAGTACTTC. Protein product: CASSQDMVGTGGETQYF.

This rearrangement joins TRBV9 to TRBJ2-2, with 10 bases that match TRBD1. The CDR3 is made up of 18 amino acids. Per germline, CDR1 SGDLS and CDR2 YYNGEE. V shed 3 bases and J 3 bases; nucleotides not matched to a gene: 11. CDR3 residues: CASSGDRGRGEDTGELFF. CDR3 nucleotides: TGTGCCAGCAGCGGCGACAGGGGGCGCGGGGAGGACACCGGGGAGCTGTTTTTT.